Presented here are 24 T cell receptor beta chains from one specimen sequenced in a study of T-cell reconstitution after alpha-beta-depleted transplantation in children (dated by TCRdb to the mid-2010s). The sample's treatment or condition, from its label and the paper: allogeneic hematopoietic cell transplantation with graft depleted of TCRalphabeta T cells and CD19 B cells. To prepare the library, PCR was applied. Instrument on record: Illumina HiSeq 2500. TCR library preparation used molecular barcoding, with unique molecular identifiers applied to normalize quantification of the TCRbeta repertoire. The public reads were reprocessed in TCRdb via fastp at Q25 and MiXCR, keeping in-frame beta chains. For every CDR3 protein sequence, its rows merge into one entry that carries the most common genes and DNA. The sample records 700,000 to 950,000 distinct CDR3 sequences, around 15% of which are singletons. Around 4.5% of the sample belongs to the ten largest clones.

The sample consisted of PBMCs, mostly from graft donor cells, taken 360 days after TCRalphabeta/CD19-depleted stem cell transplant. These receptors originate from a male patient younger than 18 who had a stem cell transplant for acute lymphoblastic leukemia, so the T cells may come from the graft donor.

The chain couples TRBV12-3 or TRBV12-4 to TRBJ2-1; D may be TRBD2 (5 bases). This CDR3 has 11 residues. Trimming took 5 bases from V and 7 from J, leaving 6 bases between them. CDR3 sequence (DNA): TGTGCCAGCAGTGGACTGAATGAGCAGTTCTTC. As protein: CASSGLNEQFF.

This clonotype was counted ten times or more. The chain combines TRBV12-3 or TRBV12-4 with TRBJ2-7; TRBD1 matches at 7 bases. V trimming: 7 bases; J trimming: 1 base; junction bases outside the gene matches: 7. The CDR3 runs 14 residues. CDR3 region: CASTPTGESYEQYF. CDR3 bases: TGTGCCAGCACCCCTACAGGGGAGTCCTACGAGCAGTACTTC.

This clonotype was observed a few times. CDR3 in DNA: TGTGCCAGCAGTTACTCGGGCCTTTTTAGCTCCTATAATTCACCCCTCCACTTT. The encoded protein is CASSYSGLFSSYNSPLHF. The J gene is TRBJ1-6, the V gene TRBV6-5; D unresolved. There are 18 residues in the CDR3. Between the trimmed V and J ends, which lost 0 bases and 0 bases, there was a span of 12 bases. The germline V gene has CDR1 MNHEY and CDR2 SVGAGI.

The chain combines TRBV7-9 with TRBJ2-4, with TRBD1 as a possible D gene (5 bases). Germline assignment: CDR1 SEHNR and CDR2 FQNEAQ (reference sequence). V gave up 5 bases and J gave up 7 bases, with 6 bases separating them. The CDR3 is made up of 11 amino acids. CDR3: CASSAGNIQYF. The DNA for the CDR3 is TGTGCCAGCAGCGCAGGGAACATTCAGTACTTC. The whole variable domain, remainder taken from reference TRBV7-9 and TRBJ2-4, is DTGVSQNPRHKITKRGQNVTFRCDPISEHNRLYWYRQTLGQGPEFLTYFQNEAQLEKSRLLSDRFSAERPKGSFSTLEIQRTEQGDSAMYLCASSAGNIQYFGAGTRLSVL.

This clonotype was seen only a few times. This rearrangement joins TRBV20-1 to TRBJ2-7, with 8 nucleotides matching TRBD2. CDR3 length: 14 residues. The J segment lost 5 bases and the V segment lost 6 bases, leaving 12 bases of the junction unmatched. CDR1 and CDR2 from the germline V gene are DFQATT and SNEGSKA (reference sequence). The CDR3 sequence is CSADPLAGWDEQYF. CDR3 bases: TGCAGTGCAGACCCCCTAGCGGGTTGGGACGAGCAGTACTTC.

The chain links TRBV3-1 to TRBJ1-5; 8 bases are shared with TRBD1. There are 15 residues in the CDR3. Losses at the gene ends were 4 bases for V and 6 bases for J; bases not matched to a gene: 8. Germline CDR1 and CDR2: LGHDT and YNNKEL (reference sequence). Here the CDR3 DNA reads TGTGCCAGCAGCCGGGACAGGATCCCCGGTCAGCCCCAGCATTTT. Its protein is CASSRDRIPGQPQHF.

This sequence joins TRBV5-6 and TRBJ2-7; 10 bases are shared with TRBD1. After removal of 1 base from V and 2 bases from J, the junction contained 9 bases not matched to a gene. The CDR3 length is 17 residues. Germline V CDR1 and CDR2: SGHDT, YYEEEE. The DNA of the CDR3 is TGTGCCAGCAGCTTGCCCCACAGGACAGGGGGGACCTACGAGCAGTACTTC. Translating it yields CASSLPHRTGGTYEQYF.

The chain has TRBV24-1 and TRBJ2-2, with 7 bases identical to TRBD1. The CDR3 sequence is 11 residues long. From germline, CDR1 is KGHDR and CDR2 SFDVKD. Germline trimming cut 9 bases from V and 6 bases from J; bases unmatched to any gene: 0. The CDR3 DNA is TGTGCCACCGGGACAGCCGGGGAGCTGTTTTTT. Protein: CATGTAGELFF.

The V gene is TRBV12-3 or TRBV12-4, the J gene TRBJ2-1; D perhaps matches TRBD1 (6 bases). The V and J ends lost 4 bases and 9 bases respectively, with 13 bases between them. The CDR3 sequence is 13 residues long. The CDR3 region has the DNA TGTGCCAGCAGTTCCACTTCGACAGGTGAGCAGTTCTTC. It encodes CASSSTSTGEQFF.

This clonotype appeared a few times. J is TRBJ1-1 and V is TRBV4-1; TRBD1 is a possible D gene (6 bases). Looked up from germline, CDR1 is MGHRA and CDR2 is YSYEKL. The CDR3 is 15 amino acids. The germline V and J ends were trimmed by 1 base and 5 bases, with 14 bases remaining between them. The CDR3 region has the DNA TGCGCCAGCAGCCAAGTGGCAGGGGTGGGAACTGAAGCTTTCTTT. This sequence encodes CASSQVAGVGTEAFF.

This chain uses TRBV19 with TRBJ2-1, with 12 bases aligning to TRBD2. V was pared by 3 bases and J by 7 bases, with 10 bases of the junction left unmatched. Germline values: CDR1 LNHDA, CDR2 SQIVND (reference sequence). CDR3 size: 17 residues. The CDR3 DNA reads TGTGCCAGTAGTATGCCCCCCCTAGCGGGAGGGCGGAATGAGCAGTTCTTC. Translation gives CASSMPPLAGGRNEQFF. The variable domain in full, with the rest retrieved from reference TRBV19 and TRBJ2-1, is DGGITQSPKYLFRKEGQNVTLSCEQNLNHDAMYWYRQDPGQGLRLIYYSQIVNDFQKGDIAEGYSVSREKKESFPLTVTSAQKNPTAFYLCASSMPPLAGGRNEQFFGPGTRLTVL.

The V and J genes are TRBV20-1 and TRBJ2-1; the match to TRBD2 covers 7 bases. Trimming took 6 bases from V and 0 from J; bases not matched to a gene: 8. Germline V gene sequence: CDR1 DFQATT, CDR2 SNEGSKA (reference sequence). The CDR3 is made up of 15 amino acids. The chain's CDR3 is CSARWGGSSYNEQFF. The CDR3 DNA is TGCAGTGCCAGGTGGGGGGGGAGCTCCTACAATGAGCAGTTCTTC.

The CDR3 DNA is TGTGCCAGCAGCTTAGGGTTCCGCATCGGGGAGACCCAGTACTTC. The encoded protein is CASSLGFRIGETQYF. V gene TRBV11-2 combines with J gene TRBJ2-5; D is unclear. The V gene lost 1 base and the J gene lost 5 bases, with 14 bases spanning the gap. The length of the CDR3 is 15 residues. Germline CDR1 reads SGHAT; CDR2 reads FQNNGV.

The V gene is TRBV29-1, the J gene TRBJ2-7; 7 bases are a match to TRBD1. The CDR3 has 13 amino acids. Germline lookup yields CDR1 SQVTM and CDR2 ANQGSEA. J lost 7 bases, V lost 3 bases, and 9 bases had no gene match. The CDR3 sequence is CSVDRGGWGEQYF. The CDR3 DNA is TGCAGCGTTGATCGAGGGGGCTGGGGTGAGCAGTACTTC.

This clonotype showed up just a few times. The chain links TRBV5-1 to TRBJ1-2; no clear D. Germline assignment: CDR1 SGHRS and CDR2 YFSETQ. The CDR3 sequence is 13 residues long. V shed 1 base and J shed 6 bases, with 10 bases lying between them. CDR3 nucleotide sequence: TGCGCCAGCAGCTTGCTCTCGGGGAATGGCTACACCTTC. Translation gives CASSLLSGNGYTF.

V is TRBV14 and J is TRBJ1-5; maybe TRBD1 (5 bases). Germline V gene lookup returns CDR1 SGHDN and CDR2 FVKESK. The CDR3 runs 11 residues. V lost 1 base to trimming and J lost 15 bases, with 10 bases between them. Here the CDR3 reads CASSQAGGGHF. Here the CDR3 DNA reads TGTGCCAGCAGCCAAGCGGGGGGAGGGCATTTT.

This clonotype was found a few times. V gene TRBV12-3 or TRBV12-4 combines with J gene TRBJ1-1; D possibly corresponds to TRBD1 (5 bases). V was clipped by 3 bases and J by 4 bases, with 21 bases between them. The CDR3 loop spans 17 amino acids. CDR3 DNA: TGTGCCAGCAGTTTCCCGTCAAGGGGATATTTGGGCACTGAAGCTTTCTTT. It yields the protein CASSFPSRGYLGTEAFF.

This clonotype appeared once. V gene TRBV5-1 combines with J gene TRBJ2-1; 8 bases line up with TRBD2. The CDR3 is 14 residues long. From germline, CDR1 is SGHRS and CDR2 YFSETQ. The V and J ends lost 2 bases and 8 bases, in that order; junction bases with no gene match: 6. In DNA, the CDR3 is TGCGCCAGCAGCTTTCGGGAGGGCCGACATGAGCAGTTCTTC. Translation gives CASSFREGRHEQFF.

This chain uses TRBV28 with TRBJ2-5; no clear D gene. This CDR3 comprises 12 residues. From germline, CDR1 is MDHEN and CDR2 SYDVKM. V shed 6 bases and J shed 11 bases, with 16 bases lying between them. CDR3 DNA: TGTGCCAGCAGCCCCCATATCAATCGGCAGTACTTC. Translated: CASSPHINRQYF.

V usage is TRBV20-1 and J usage is TRBJ1-4, with D perhaps matching TRBD1 (5 bases). The V end was cut by 0 bases, the J end by 0 bases, with 14 bases between. CDR1 is DFQATT and CDR2 is SNEGSKA in the germline V gene (reference sequence). This CDR3 spans 17 amino acids. Here the CDR3 reads CSARDPVGEATNEKLFF. CDR3 nucleotide sequence: TGCAGTGCTAGAGATCCGGTAGGGGAGGCAACTAATGAAAAACTGTTTTTT.

This clonotype was counted at least ten times. The chain combines TRBV5-1 with TRBJ2-7; D remains unclear. V dropped 0 bases and J dropped 2 bases, with 9 bases sitting between them. The CDR3 spans 14 residues. Germline CDR1 is SGHRS and CDR2 is YFSETQ. The CDR3 DNA follows: TGCGCCAGCAGCTTGGAACTTCTGCCCTACGAGCAGTACTTC. The encoded protein is CASSLELLPYEQYF. The full variable domain, in which reference TRBV5-1 and TRBJ2-7 provide the parts outside the CDR3, is KAGVTQTPRYLIKTRGQQVTLSCSPISGHRSVSWYQQTPGQGLQFLFEYFSETQRNKGNFPGRFSGRQFSNSRSEMNVSTLELGDSALYLCASSLELLPYEQYFGPGTRLTVT.

With regard to this clonotype: A junction end diverges from the germline sequence, so it may reflect a read error. The CDR3 region is CATRRGVSSYNEQFF. DNA of the CDR3: TGTGCCACCAGGAGAGGGGTTAGCTCCTACAATGAGCAGTTCTTC. The chain has TRBV15 and TRBJ2-1, with D tentatively TRBD1 or TRBD2 (5 bases each). Per germline, CDR1 LNHNV and CDR2 YYDKDF (reference sequence). This CDR3 is 15 amino acids long.

CDR3 coding DNA: TGTGCCAGCAGTCCCTTCGGCGGGAGGGCAGATACGCAGTATTTT. Its protein is CASSPFGGRADTQYF. The gene calls are TRBV12-3 or TRBV12-4 and TRBJ2-3; TRBD2 matches 9 bases. The CDR3 runs to 15 residues. Trimming took 5 bases from V and 4 from J; bases not matched to a gene: 7.

In this sample, this clonotype turned up a few times. The chain employs TRBV4-1 and TRBJ2-1; TRBD1 is a possible D gene (5 bases). Germline V gene sequence: CDR1 MGHRA, CDR2 YSYEKL. CDR3 size: 13 residues. V was pared by 0 bases and J by 6 bases, with 6 bases between. This CDR3 is CASSQERGNEQFF. Written as DNA, the CDR3 is TGCGCCAGCAGCCAAGAAAGGGGCAATGAGCAGTTCTTC.